This TCR beta chain was recovered during a study of blood T cell dynamics during melanoma immunotherapy. J gave up 1 base and V 4 bases, and 9 bases lay outside the gene matches. This CDR3 region has 16 residues. Germline CDR1 SGHNT, CDR2 YYREEE (reference sequence). Time point defined: pre-treatment baseline. The repertoire was sequenced with immunoSEQ multiplex PCR; TCRdb's copy has only in-frame clones and lacks some. This table has about 12,000 clones, roughly 91% appearing once. The sample in question was blood, obtained from a patient treated with checkpoint blockade. The V and J genes are TRBV5-4 and TRBJ1-1; 8 nucleotides agree with TRBD1. The receptor was isolated from a human donor with melanoma. The CDR3 protein is CASSVDRVLRNTEAFF. The CDR3 region has the DNA TGTGCCAGCAGCGTGGACAGGGTTCTCCGGAACACTGAAGCTTTCTTT. The entire variable domain, with the rest obtained from reference TRBV5-4 and TRBJ1-1, is as follows: ETGVTQSPTHLIKTRGQQVTLRCSSQSGHNTVSWYQQALGQGPQFIFQYYREEENGRGNFPPRFSGLQFPNYSSELNVNALELDDSALYLCASSVDRVLRNTEAFFGQGTRLTVV.